The T cell receptor (beta chain) under discussion was sequenced for a study of cytomegalovirus exposure and HLA in healthy donors. Study-wide background: Genotyping of 398 donors showed that over 65% belonged to the Caucasian-associated ancestry cluster.

Germline V gene sequence: CDR1 SGDLS, CDR2 YYNGEE. V was trimmed by 2 bases and J by 4 bases, leaving 15 bases between them. The CDR3 runs to 15 residues. PCR amplification relied on 60 Vbeta primers (plus 13 Jbeta primers). Here immunoSEQ multiplex PCR was the method, and the copy in TCRdb shows in-frame clones only, minus some. The data hold around 190,000 clones, with 75% to 80% observed a single time. Note on this clone: What it recognizes is unknown.

Study results and caveats: Three chains linked to CMV were shown in vitro to be specific for CMV antigens. Later analysis associated a missense DCLRE1C variant with TCR beta V- and J-gene trimming. Presence/absence analyses treated sequencing depth as roughly uniform across donors.

This receptor was taken from a woman in her twenties or thirties in good health and CMV-seropositive. The sequencing input was PBMCs. V usage is TRBV9 and J usage is TRBJ1-2, with a weak D call TRBD1 (6 bases). The CDR3 region has the DNA TGTGCCAGCAGCGTGGGGGGAGGGGGGAGCTATGGCTACACCTTC. Translation gives CASSVGGGGSYGYTF. Full variable domain (remainder filled in from reference TRBV9 and TRBJ1-2): DSGVTQTPKHLITATGQRVTLRCSPRSGDLSVYWYQQSLDQGLQFLIQYYNGEERAKGNILERFSAQQFPDLHSELNLSSLELGDSALYFCASSVGGGGSYGYTFGSGTRLTVV.